This T cell receptor (beta chain) originates from a study of cytomegalovirus exposure and HLA in healthy donors. Germline V CDR1 and CDR2: SGDLS, YYNGEE. The CDR3 runs 15 residues. V was clipped by 3 bases and J by 3 bases, with 13 bases between them. PCR used 60 Vbeta primers and 13 Jbeta primers. The repertoire was sequenced with immunoSEQ multiplex PCR; TCRdb's copy has only in-frame clones and lacks some. The profile shows just under 95,000 clones, 60% to 80% of them singletons. The sequencing sample was made of PBMCs. The clonotype originates from a man between 50 and 59 years old in good health and CMV-seropositive. The chain combines TRBV9 with TRBJ1-5; weak D call: TRBD1 (5 bases). CDR3 nucleotides: TGTGCCAGCAGCGCATCTTCGGGGGACAATCAGCCCCAGCATTTT. Amino acids: CASSASSGDNQPQHF. The entire variable domain, with the rest obtained from reference TRBV9 and TRBJ1-5, is as follows: DSGVTQTPKHLITATGQRVTLRCSPRSGDLSVYWYQQSLDQGLQFLIQYYNGEERAKGNILERFSAQQFPDLHSELNLSSLELGDSALYFCASSASSGDNQPQHFGDGTRLSIL.